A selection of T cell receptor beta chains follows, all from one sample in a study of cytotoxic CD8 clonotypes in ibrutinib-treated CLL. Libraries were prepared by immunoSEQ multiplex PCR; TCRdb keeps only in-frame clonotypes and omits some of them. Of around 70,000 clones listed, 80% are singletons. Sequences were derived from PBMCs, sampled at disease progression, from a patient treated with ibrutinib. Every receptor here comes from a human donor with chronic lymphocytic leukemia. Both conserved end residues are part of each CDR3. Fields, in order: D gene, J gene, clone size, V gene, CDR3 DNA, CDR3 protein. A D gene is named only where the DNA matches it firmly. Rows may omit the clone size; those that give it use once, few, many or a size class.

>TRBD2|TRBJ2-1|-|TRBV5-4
TGTGCCAGCAGCTTGGGCGGGAGCTCCTACAATGAGCAGTTCTTC
CASSLGGSSYNEQFF
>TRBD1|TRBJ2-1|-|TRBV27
TGTGCCAGCAGTTTGGGGACAGGGAGCTACAATGAGCAGTTCTTC
CASSLGTGSYNEQFF
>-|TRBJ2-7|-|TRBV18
TGTGCCAGCTCACCACCCCATAACGAGCAGTACTTC
CASSPPHNEQYF
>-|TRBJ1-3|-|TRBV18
TGTGCCAGCTCCCGGTCGAGCTCTGGAAACACCATATATTTT
CASSRSSSGNTIYF
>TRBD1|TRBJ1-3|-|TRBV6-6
TGTGCCAGCAGTAACTCACAGGGGGCGGCCGGAAACACCATATATTTT
CASSNSQGAAGNTIYF
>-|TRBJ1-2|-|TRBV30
TGTGCCTGGACCCAACTACGGGCCACCCGGGGCTACACCTTC
CAWTQLRATRGYTF
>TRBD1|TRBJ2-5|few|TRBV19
TGTGCCAGTAGCATCTCCTTTGCCGGGACAGGTAGTCAGACCCAGTACTTC
CASSISFAGTGSQTQYF
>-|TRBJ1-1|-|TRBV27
TGTGCCAGCAGTCCTTATTGGGGGGAGACCACTGAAGCTTTCTTT
CASSPYWGETTEAFF
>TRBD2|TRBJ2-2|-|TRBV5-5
TGTGCCAGCAGCTCCAACGGGGGGAAGAACACCGGGGAGCTGTTTTTT
CASSSNGGKNTGELFF
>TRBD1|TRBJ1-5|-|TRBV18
TGTGCCAGCTCGACAGGGGGCGATCAGCCCCAGCATTTT
CASSTGGDQPQHF
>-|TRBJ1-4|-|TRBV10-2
TGCGCCAGCAGTGAGACCATCAACCAAAAACTGTTTTTT
CASSETINQKLFF
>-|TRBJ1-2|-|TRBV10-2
TGCGCCAGCAGTGCTGGACAGATCAACTATGGCTACACCTTC
CASSAGQINYGYTF
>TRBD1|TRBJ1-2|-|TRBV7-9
TGTGCCAGCAGTTGGACAGGGAAAGGCTACACCTTC
CASSWTGKGYTF
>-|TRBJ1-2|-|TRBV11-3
TGTGCCAGCAGCTTAGGCAGAAACTATGGCTACACCTTC
CASSLGRNYGYTF
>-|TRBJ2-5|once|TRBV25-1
TGTGCCAGCAGTCCAGTACGACAGGTCCAAGAGACCCAGTACTTC
CASSPVRQVQETQYF
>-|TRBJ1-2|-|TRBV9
TGTGCCAGCAGCGTAAGTGAGGACAGAGGCGTGAACTATGGCTACACCTTC
CASSVSEDRGVNYGYTF
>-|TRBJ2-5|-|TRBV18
TGTGCCAGCTCACCACCGGTAACTGGTGAGACCCAGTACTTC
CASSPPVTGETQYF
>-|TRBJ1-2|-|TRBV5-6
TGTGCCAGCAGCCCCGGCCGCTATGGCTACACCTTC
CASSPGRYGYTF
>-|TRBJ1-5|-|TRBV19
TGTGCCAGTTCTCCCGTTGAATATAGCAATCAGCCCCAGCATTTT
CASSPVEYSNQPQHF
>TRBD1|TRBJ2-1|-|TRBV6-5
TGTGCCAGCAGTTACCGGGACAGGGTCACTAATGAGCAGTTCTTC
CASSYRDRVTNEQFF
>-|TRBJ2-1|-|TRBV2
TGTGCCAGCATTCCACAGGGCCGTGAGCAGTTCTTC
CASIPQGREQFF
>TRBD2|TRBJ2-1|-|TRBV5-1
TGCGCCAGCAGCGCCGGGACTAGTGTCGATGAGCAGTTCTTC
CASSAGTSVDEQFF